These T cell receptor beta chains were read from a single sample in a study of OX40 agonist ivuxolimab in advanced cancers. Assay: immunoSEQ multiplex PCR; the TCRdb copy retains only in-frame clones and omits some. The data hold about 89,000 clones, with about 92% observed a single time. The sample in question was CD4+ or CD8+ T cells sorted from blood, obtained in a trial of the OX40 agonist ivuxolimab. Receptors were obtained from an adult with an advanced solid tumor such as melanoma, head and neck, liver or kidney cancer. Both conserved end residues are part of each CDR3. D genes are given only for firm matches. Size tells how often a clone was seen (once, few, many) or the class of an expanded clone, and some rows leave it out.

d_gene	abundance	v_gene	j_gene	CDR3nt	CDR3aa
NA	NA	TRBV28	TRBJ2-3	TGTGCCAGCAGTCCGGCAGGTACAGATACGCAGTATTTT	CASSPAGTDTQYF
NA	NA	TRBV4-3	TRBJ1-2	TGCGCCAGCAGCCAAGATTACGTAGACTTATATGGCTACACCTTC	CASSQDYVDLYGYTF
TRBD2	NA	TRBV19	TRBJ2-1	TGTGCCAGTAGTATGGGACTAATACTCTCCTACAATGAGCAGTTCTTC	CASSMGLILSYNEQFF
NA	NA	TRBV11-2	TRBJ2-3	TGTGCCAGCAGCTCACTCGGGAGCACAGATACGCAGTATTTT	CASSSLGSTDTQYF
NA	NA	TRBV30	TRBJ1-3	TGTGCCTGGACGGGGGGAAACACCATATATTTT	CAWTGGNTIYF
NA	NA	TRBV28	TRBJ1-2	TGTGCCAGCAGTTTATTGGGGCGAAGGTATGGCTACACCTTC	CASSLLGRRYGYTF
NA	once	TRBV7-9	TRBJ2-1	TGTGCCAGCAGCTTAAACCGGGACTACAATGAGCAGTTCTTC	CASSLNRDYNEQFF
TRBD1	NA	TRBV11-3	TRBJ2-7	TGTGCCAGCAGCCCCTGGACAGGGAATGGCGAGCAGTACTTC	CASSPWTGNGEQYF
NA	NA	TRBV7-2	TRBJ1-3	TGTGCCAGCAGCTCAGACGGCGGAAACACCATATATTTT	CASSSDGGNTIYF
NA	NA	TRBV7-9	TRBJ2-3	TGTGCCAGCAGCCTTGGCGGCTGGGATACGCAGTATTTT	CASSLGGWDTQYF
NA	NA	TRBV15	TRBJ1-2	TGTGCCACCAGCAGAGACAGGCGGTATGGCTACACCTTC	CATSRDRRYGYTF
NA	NA	TRBV7-2	TRBJ1-1	TGTGCCAGCAGATTCCAGTCTGGGAACACTGAAGCTTTCTTT	CASRFQSGNTEAFF
NA	NA	TRBV5-1	TRBJ1-1	TGCGCCAGCAGCGTAAACCCAGGGCCGAACACTGAAGCTTTCTTT	CASSVNPGPNTEAFF
TRBD2	NA	TRBV10-3	TRBJ2-1	TGTGCCATCAGGATGACTAGCGGGTACAATGAGCAGTTCTTC	CAIRMTSGYNEQFF
NA	NA	TRBV11-2	TRBJ2-3	TGTGCCAGCAGTCCGGGGACAGATACGCAGTATTTT	CASSPGTDTQYF
TRBD1	once	TRBV28	TRBJ1-2	TGTGCCAGCAATCCCACGACAGGGTTCTATGGCTACACCTTC	CASNPTTGFYGYTF
NA	once	TRBV30	TRBJ2-3	TGTGCCTGGAGTAGGGCAGGGAGTAGCACAGATACGCAGTATTTT	CAWSRAGSSTDTQYF
NA	once	TRBV30	TRBJ1-5	TGTGCCTGGAGTCAAGGGGGAAAGCAGCCCCAGCATTTT	CAWSQGGKQPQHF
TRBD2	NA	TRBV6-6	TRBJ2-1	TGTGCCAGCAGGAAATCCGGGACTAGCGGGGCCGATGAGCAGTTCTTC	CASRKSGTSGADEQFF
TRBD2	NA	TRBV5-1	TRBJ2-5	TGCGCCAGCAGCTTGGTGGGGGGGACCCAAGAGACCCAGTACTTC	CASSLVGGTQETQYF
TRBD2	NA	TRBV7-2	TRBJ2-1	TGTGCCAGCAGCCCGGGACTAGCGTACAATGAGCAGTTCTTC	CASSPGLAYNEQFF
NA	NA	TRBV4-3	TRBJ1-3	TGCGCCAGCAGCCAAGAATCGGGAAACACCATATATTTT	CASSQESGNTIYF
NA	NA	TRBV7-9	TRBJ1-4	TGTGCCAGCAGCTACAGAGAAAAACTGTTTTTT	CASSYREKLFF
TRBD1	NA	TRBV28	TRBJ2-4	TGTGCCAGCAGTTCGCCAGGGGGCGAGGCCATTCAGTACTTC	CASSSPGGEAIQYF
NA	NA	TRBV5-1	TRBJ2-3	TGCGCCAGCAGCTTGATGGGCTGGGTAGATACGCAGTATTTT	CASSLMGWVDTQYF
NA	NA	TRBV28	TRBJ2-7	TGTGCCAGCAGTCATGCAGCCGGGACGGGCTCCTACGAGCAGTACTTC	CASSHAAGTGSYEQYF
NA	NA	TRBV28	TRBJ1-2	TGTGCCAGCAATGCCGTAAATTCAGTCGGCTACACCTTC	CASNAVNSVGYTF
NA	NA	TRBV5-1	TRBJ2-1	TGCGCCAGCAGCTTGGTCACAAGTAACAGTGAGCAGTTCTTC	CASSLVTSNSEQFF
NA	NA	TRBV7-2	TRBJ2-4	TGTGCCAGCAGCTCTCCTCAAAACATTCAGTACTTC	CASSSPQNIQYF
TRBD2	NA	TRBV5-4	TRBJ2-1	TGTGCCAGCAGTCGGCGGGGGGGGAACTACAATGAGCAGTTCTTC	CASSRRGGNYNEQFF
NA	NA	TRBV28	TRBJ2-3	TGTGCCAGCAGTGTCTTTCGGGGGGCAGAGGATACGCAGTATTTT	CASSVFRGAEDTQYF
NA	NA	TRBV27	TRBJ1-5	TGTGCCAGCAGTCCTAGCAATCAGCCCCAGCATTTT	CASSPSNQPQHF
TRBD2	NA	TRBV5-1	TRBJ2-3	TGCGCCAGCAGCTTGGCGGGGGGGCGGAGAGATACGCAGTATTTT	CASSLAGGRRDTQYF
NA	NA	TRBV29-1	TRBJ1-1	TGCAGCGTCCAGACAGGTCGGAACACTGAAGCTTTCTTT	CSVQTGRNTEAFF
TRBD1	once	TRBV29-1	TRBJ2-1	TGCAGCTTTCCGGGTTCAGGGGGATACAATGAGCAGTTCTTC	CSFPGSGGYNEQFF
NA	NA	TRBV7-9	TRBJ1-2	TGTGCCAGCAGCTTAGGGACGGCTAAGGATGGCTACACCTTC	CASSLGTAKDGYTF
TRBD2	few	TRBV7-2	TRBJ2-1	TGTGCCAGCAGCTGGGGGACTAGCGGGGGTGAGCAGTTCTTC	CASSWGTSGGEQFF
NA	few	TRBV5-1	TRBJ1-1	TGCGCCAGCAGCGTGACGCGAGTTGACACTGAAGCTTTCTTT	CASSVTRVDTEAFF
TRBD2	NA	TRBV7-2	TRBJ2-3	TGTGCCAGCAGCCAAGCGGGACGGGAAACGCAGTATTTT	CASSQAGRETQYF
NA	once	TRBV13	TRBJ2-1	TGTGCCAGCAGCATTACTGCACGGCTAGCTGGGAGCTATGAGCAGTTCTTC	CASSITARLAGSYEQFF
TRBD1	NA	TRBV6-6	TRBJ1-6	TGTGCCAGCAGAAGGGGGGACAGGGAGTATTCACCCCTCCACTTT	CASRRGDREYSPLHF
NA	NA	TRBV27	TRBJ2-7	TGTGCCAGCAGTTTGGGTGGCAGATACTACGAGCAGTACTTC	CASSLGGRYYEQYF
NA	NA	TRBV20-1	TRBJ1-2	TGCAGTGCTGCGCCGGGATATGGCTACACCTTC	CSAAPGYGYTF
NA	NA	TRBV11-2	TRBJ1-1	TGTGCCAGCAGCCCACGTAGAGTGTATGGCCGTGAAGCTTTCTTT	CASSPRRVYGREAFF
TRBD1	few	TRBV7-9	TRBJ1-5	TGTGCCAGCAGCCAAACAGGGGCGGATCAGCCCCAGCATTTT	CASSQTGADQPQHF
NA	NA	TRBV6-1	TRBJ2-5	TGTGCCAGCATCATGGCTAGCTGGACCCAAGAGACCCAGTACTTC	CASIMASWTQETQYF
TRBD1	NA	TRBV30	TRBJ1-2	TGTGCCTGGAGTAAATTCCGGACAGGGAACTATGGCTACACCTTC	CAWSKFRTGNYGYTF
NA	NA	TRBV28	TRBJ2-3	TGTGCCAGCAGTGGCGTTACAGATACGCAGTATTTT	CASSGVTDTQYF